The rows below give T cell receptor beta chains drawn from one sample of a study of glioma-infiltrating T cells after dendritic cell vaccination. Some clones are missing from TCRdb's copy, which holds only in-frame ones; the method was immunoSEQ multiplex PCR. The sample carries about 99,000 clones, roughly 79% recorded once. Sequencing used blood, obtained before dendritic cell vaccination. The receptors stem from a human donor with glioblastoma. The CDR3 runs from the conserved cysteine through the conserved F or W. A D gene is named only where the DNA matches it firmly. The size field is filled for only some rows; it gives once, few, many or a size class.

d_call	v_call	cdr3_length	clone_size	j_call	cdr3_aa	cdr3_nt
TRBD1	TRBV4-1	18	once	TRBJ1-1	CASSRLLKGQGRGTEAFF	TGCGCCAGCAGCCGACTCTTAAAAGGACAGGGAAGGGGCACTGAAGCTTTCTTT
.	TRBV6-1	14	.	TRBJ2-7	CASSEEPGSYEQYF	TGTGCCAGCAGTGAAGAGCCCGGGTCTTACGAGCAGTACTTC
.	TRBV7-6	14	.	TRBJ1-1	CASSDGQKNTEAFF	TGTGCCAGCAGCGATGGACAGAAAAACACTGAAGCTTTCTTT
.	TRBV4-3	16	.	TRBJ1-2	CASSQEFERRSYGYTF	TGCGCCAGCAGCCAAGAATTCGAGAGACGGAGCTATGGCTACACCTTC
TRBD1	TRBV28	15	.	TRBJ1-6	CATQARTGPQMALHF	TGTGCCACTCAGGCTAGGACAGGTCCCCAGATGGCCCTCCACTTT
TRBD1	TRBV28	14	.	TRBJ2-7	CASSGDRASYEQYF	TGTGCCAGCAGTGGGGACAGGGCCTCCTACGAGCAGTACTTC
TRBD1	TRBV6-4	17	.	TRBJ1-1	CASKPMGTGGPNTEAFF	TGTGCCAGCAAGCCCATGGGGACAGGGGGCCCGAACACTGAAGCTTTCTTT
TRBD2	TRBV4-1	14	.	TRBJ2-4	CASSQLGLADIQYF	TGCGCCAGCAGCCAATTGGGACTAGCGGACATTCAGTACTTC
.	TRBV6-5	15	.	TRBJ2-7	CASSYRQDEGYEQYF	TGTGCCAGCAGTTACAGGCAGGACGAGGGCTACGAGCAGTACTTC
TRBD1	TRBV5-1	15	.	TRBJ2-7	CASSPDRVKSYEQCF	TGCGCCAGCAGCCCTGACAGGGTAAAGTCCTACGAGCAGTGCTTC
TRBD1	TRBV9	14	.	TRBJ2-3	CASCRTGGTDTQYF	TGTGCCAGCTGCCGGACAGGAGGCACAGATACGCAGTATTTT
TRBD2	TRBV19	15	many	TRBJ2-7	CASSSTSGGAYEQYF	TGTGCCAGTAGTTCGACTAGCGGGGGGGCCTACGAGCAGTACTTC
TRBD1	TRBV7-2	14	.	TRBJ2-7	CATTPGQGAYEQYF	TGTGCCACGACTCCGGGACAGGGGGCTTACGAGCAGTACTTC
.	TRBV11-3	17	.	TRBJ1-1	CASSPSRFWPVNTEAFF	TGTGCCAGCAGCCCCTCGCGGTTTTGGCCGGTGAACACTGAAGCTTTCTTT
.	TRBV10-3	17	.	TRBJ1-5	CAISANRGLYSNQPQHF	TGTGCCATCAGTGCCAACCGAGGCCTTTATAGCAATCAGCCCCAGCATTTT
TRBD1	TRBV13	14	.	TRBJ2-2	CASSPGTGTGELFF	TGTGCCAGCAGCCCCGGGACAGGGACCGGGGAGCTGTTTTTT
TRBD2	TRBV2	16	once	TRBJ2-5	CASSRGLAGGGETQYF	TGTGCCAGCAGTCGGGGACTAGCGGGGGGGGGAGAGACCCAGTACTTC
.	TRBV7-8	14	few	TRBJ1-3	CASSLEPSGNTIYF	TGTGCCAGCAGCTTGGAGCCCTCTGGAAACACCATATATTTT
TRBD1	TRBV30	16	.	TRBJ1-2	CAWSVLSPGTAYGYTF	TGTGCCTGGAGTGTACTGTCTCCCGGGACAGCCTATGGCTACACCTTC
TRBD1	TRBV10-2	14	.	TRBJ1-6	CASWTGQYNSPLHF	TGCGCCAGCTGGACGGGACAGTATAATTCACCCCTCCACTTT
TRBD1	TRBV5-1	13	.	TRBJ1-2	CASRLEGGAGYTF	TGCGCCAGCAGATTAGAAGGGGGCGCGGGCTACACCTTC
.	TRBV5-8	14	.	TRBJ2-5	CASSLDLGQETQYF	TGTGCCAGCAGCTTGGATCTAGGTCAAGAGACCCAGTACTTC
.	TRBV5-4	17	.	TRBJ1-4	CASSLVGGQDYNEKLFF	TGTGCCAGCAGCTTGGTAGGAGGGCAGGACTATAATGAAAAACTGTTTTTT
.	TRBV10-3	13	few	TRBJ2-3	CATQTRSTDTQYF	TGTGCCACACAGACAAGGAGCACAGATACGCAGTATTTT
TRBD2	TRBV6-5	14	.	TRBJ2-3	CASTDSGKTDTQYF	TGTGCCAGCACTGATAGCGGGAAGACAGATACGCAGTATTTT
.	TRBV7-8	13	.	TRBJ1-1	CASSASVWAEAFF	TGTGCCAGCAGCGCAAGCGTTTGGGCTGAAGCTTTCTTT
.	TRBV6-6	15	.	TRBJ1-6	CASSYSGTRDSPLHF	TGTGCCAGCAGTTACTCGGGGACAAGAGATTCACCCCTCCACTTT
TRBD1	TRBV18	17	.	TRBJ2-7	CASSPAAAGGGIYEQYF	TGTGCCAGCTCACCCGCCGCGGCAGGGGGCGGGATCTACGAGCAGTACTTC
.	TRBV7-9	16	.	TRBJ2-3	CASSLGETSQTDTQYF	TGTGCCAGCAGCTTAGGGGAGACCAGTCAAACGGATACGCAGTATTTT
.	TRBV6-1	15	.	TRBJ1-1	CASSFIVTGRTEAFF	TGTGCCAGCAGTTTTATTGTGACAGGACGGACTGAAGCTTTCTTT
TRBD1	TRBV10-3	15	.	TRBJ1-1	CAISPGQGGWTEAFF	TGTGCCATCAGCCCCGGACAGGGAGGATGGACTGAAGCTTTCTTT
.	TRBV10-3	16	few	TRBJ1-1	CAISESISRLGTEAFF	TGTGCCATCAGTGAGTCGATATCGAGGTTAGGCACTGAAGCTTTCTTT
.	TRBV5-6	13	.	TRBJ2-2	CASSFADAGELFF	TGTGCCAGCAGCTTTGCGGATGCCGGGGAGCTGTTTTTT
.	TRBV6-5	14	.	TRBJ2-5	CASTYGGGEETQYF	TGTGCCAGCACCTACGGCGGCGGGGAAGAGACCCAGTACTTC
.	TRBV5-1	14	.	TRBJ1-4	CASSPGQPNEKLFF	TGCGCCAGCAGCCCCGGACAGCCGAATGAAAAACTGTTTTTT
.	TRBV7-2	13	few	TRBJ2-7	CASSRGAAYEQYF	TGTGCCAGCAGCCGGGGGGCCGCCTACGAGCAGTACTTC
TRBD1	TRBV19	14	few	TRBJ1-4	CASSIGQGDEKLFF	TGTGCCAGTAGTATTGGTCAGGGGGATGAAAAACTGTTTTTT
.	TRBV5-4	14	few	TRBJ1-6	CASSAQDDDSPLHF	TGTGCCAGCAGCGCTCAGGATGATGATTCACCCCTCCACTTT
.	TRBV30	13	.	TRBJ1-1	CAWTGLYPTEAFF	TGTGCCTGGACAGGATTGTATCCCACTGAAGCTTTCTTT
TRBD1	TRBV5-1	15	.	TRBJ2-3	CASSLGTGGTDTQYF	TGCGCCAGCAGCTTGGGGACAGGGGGCACAGATACGCAGTATTTT
.	TRBV7-9	15	.	TRBJ1-6	CASRRGGGNNSPLHF	TGTGCCAGCAGACGGGGTGGGGGGAACAATTCACCCCTCCACTTT
TRBD1	TRBV6-4	15	.	TRBJ1-1	CASSDTRGQVTEAFF	TGTGCCAGCAGTGACACCAGGGGGCAGGTCACTGAAGCTTTCTTT
.	TRBV19	13	.	TRBJ2-3	CASSRADTDTQYF	TGTGCCAGTAGTAGGGCAGACACAGATACGCAGTATTTT
TRBD2	TRBV13	18	.	TRBJ2-1	CASSRGLAGGLVYNEQFF	TGTGCCAGCAGTCGTGGACTAGCGGGGGGTCTAGTTTACAATGAGCAGTTCTTC
.	TRBV5-4	16	.	TRBJ2-7	CASSPGGHKSSYEQYF	TGTGCCAGCAGCCCGGGTGGACATAAGAGCTCCTACGAGCAGTACTTC
.	TRBV9	14	.	TRBJ1-1	CASSVDGGATEAFF	TGTGCCAGCAGCGTAGACGGGGGGGCCACTGAAGCTTTCTTT
TRBD2	TRBV5-1	18	.	TRBJ2-3	CASSLPTSGGPSTDTQYF	TGCGCCAGCAGCTTACCGACTAGCGGGGGCCCGAGCACAGATACGCAGTATTTT
.	TRBV4-1	16	.	TRBJ2-3	CASSQDKRGGADTQYF	TGCGCCAGCAGCCAAGATAAGAGGGGGGGGGCAGATACGCAGTATTTT
TRBD2	TRBV11-1	14	.	TRBJ2-3	CASSLGLAQDTQYF	TGTGCCAGCAGCCTAGGACTAGCGCAAGATACGCAGTATTTT
.	TRBV7-9	15	few	TRBJ1-4	CASSLAGSYAEKLFF	TGTGCCAGCAGCTTAGCGGGTAGCTATGCTGAAAAACTGTTTTTT
TRBD1	TRBV30	14	.	TRBJ1-5	CAWSTTGDNQPQHF	TGTGCCTGGAGTACGACAGGGGACAATCAGCCCCAGCATTTT
TRBD1	TRBV27	14	.	TRBJ1-2	CASRIQGSNYGYTF	TGTGCCAGCAGAATACAGGGGTCTAACTATGGCTACACCTTC
.	TRBV18	14	.	TRBJ1-5	CASSGTGLHQPQHF	TGTGCCAGCTCGGGCACAGGGTTGCATCAGCCCCAGCATTTT
TRBD2	TRBV6-1	15	.	TRBJ2-3	CASSPTSGGTDTQYF	TGTGCCAGCAGCCCGACTAGCGGGGGCACAGATACGCAGTATTTT